The TCR beta chain under discussion was sequenced for a study of CD8 T cells in Susac syndrome. A note on this clonotype: As yet, its antigen is unknown.

V lost 0 bases, J lost 7 bases, and 10 bases lay in between. The CDR3 sequence is 14 residues long. Germline CDR1 and CDR2: KGHSH and LQKENI. CD8+ and CD4+ T cells from blood underwent TCR beta sequencing, which was carried out in a high-throughput format. Reverse transcription used roughly 0.5 to 1 ug RNA and random hexamers. Amplification of TCR beta CDR3 used immunoSEQ multiplex PCR across 54 Vbeta and 13 Jbeta. Each CDR3 protein is one row after TCRdb ran MiXCR on the immunoSEQ multiplex PCR reads. The data contain approximately 100,000 distinct CDR3 sequences, roughly 92% of them singletons. Study-wide results and limits: Individuals included in the TCR sequencing and HLA analysis were acknowledged by the study to be relatively few in number.

The clonotype comes from a human donor in good health. V usage is TRBV18 and J usage is TRBJ1-5; possibly TRBD1 for D (6 bases). The sample was CD8+ T cells from PBMCs. The CDR3 DNA is TGTGCCAGCTCACCACCGGGGGGGGCACAGCCCCAGCATTTT. It encodes CASSPPGGAQPQHF.